This is a list of T cell receptor beta chains from one sample in a study of T cell responses to AZD1222 COVID-19 vaccine. This table comes from immunoSEQ multiplex PCR, and its TCRdb copy is limited to in-frame clones, with some not included. The sample contains some 100,000 clones, about 89% of which appear only once. Sample: peripheral blood, taken 28 days after the second AZD1222 dose. These TCRs come from an adult who received the AZD1222 COVID-19 vaccine. The CDR3 runs from the conserved cysteine through the conserved F or W. D genes are given only for firm matches. Rows give clone size only sometimes, using once, few, many, or a class for an expanded clone.

length | J | size | V | D | CDR3 | DNA
15 | TRBJ2-3 | - | TRBV5-1 | TRBD2 | CASSLYLAGADTQYF | TGCGCCAGCAGCTTGTACCTAGCGGGAGCGGATACGCAGTATTTT
14 | TRBJ2-7 | once | TRBV28 | - | CASSLYGGSYEQYF | TGTGCCAGCAGTTTATATGGAGGGAGCTACGAGCAGTACTTC
16 | TRBJ1-1 | - | TRBV30 | - | CAWSDLHPGRITEAFF | TGTGCCTGGAGTGACCTCCATCCAGGTCGGATCACTGAAGCTTTCTTT
15 | TRBJ1-2 | - | TRBV7-3 | TRBD1 | CASSPRQGSLYGYTF | TGTGCCAGCAGCCCTCGACAGGGCTCGCTCTATGGCTACACCTTC
15 | TRBJ2-5 | - | TRBV7-9 | TRBD2 | CASSLVAGGPETQYF | TGTGCCAGCAGCTTAGTAGCGGGGGGGCCGGAGACCCAGTACTTC
15 | TRBJ2-7 | - | TRBV13 | - | CASSPSAWGSNEQYF | TGTGCCAGCAGCCCTAGCGCCTGGGGGTCGAACGAGCAGTACTTC
16 | TRBJ1-1 | - | TRBV14 | TRBD1 | CASSQVGQGSQTEAFF | TGTGCCAGCAGCCAAGTAGGACAGGGAAGTCAAACTGAAGCTTTCTTT
15 | TRBJ2-3 | - | TRBV6-4 | TRBD2 | CASSVVAGSTDTQYF | TGTGCCAGCAGTGTAGTAGCGGGTAGCACAGATACGCAGTATTTT
11 | TRBJ2-7 | - | TRBV5-4 | - | CASSLSDEQYF | TGTGCCAGCAGCTTGAGCGACGAGCAGTACTTC
17 | TRBJ2-7 | - | TRBV7-2 | TRBD1 | CASSFPEGQGVTYEQYF | TGTGCCAGCAGCTTCCCCGAGGGGCAGGGGGTAACCTACGAGCAGTACTTC
12 | TRBJ2-7 | - | TRBV28 | - | CASSLRGYEQYF | TGTGCCAGCAGTTTACGGGGTTACGAGCAGTACTTC